These 8 T cell receptor beta chains came from one sample sequenced in a study of CD8 T cells in Susac syndrome (dated by TCRdb to the late 2010s). Receptor amplification or capture employed the immunoSEQ multiplex PCR assay. RNA was extracted with the RNeasy kit and 0.5 to 1 ug was reverse transcribed using random hexamers. Starting from the raw public reads, TCRdb applied fastp trimming at Q25, assembled clones with MiXCR and retained in-frame beta chains. Rows are unified per CDR3 protein, each entry keeping the most common DNA and genes. This sample gives around 200,000 distinct CDR3 sequences in total; around 95% of them show up just once. The ten largest clones take up about 0.094% of the sample. Sequencing was done on a sample of CD4+ T cells from PBMCs. Every receptor here comes from a human donor in good health.

The CDR3 DNA is TGCGCCAGCAGTCTTCACAGGGTCGGTGAAGCTTTCTTT. Translation: CASSLHRVGEAFF. The chain is built from TRBV23-1 and TRBJ1-1; perhaps TRBD1 as D (6 bases). TRBV23-1 qualifies as an ORF whose function is uncertain. This CDR3 is 13 amino acids long. V dropped 4 bases and J dropped 7 bases, with 13 bases sitting between them.

The J gene is TRBJ1-4, the V gene TRBV6-2 or TRBV6-3; maybe TRBD1 (6 bases). This CDR3 spans 14 amino acids. In germline, CDR1 is MNHEY, CDR2 SVGEGT. V lost 4 bases and J lost 4, with 10 bases in between. The CDR3 region is CASSWDTINEKLFF. The CDR3 DNA sequence: TGTGCCAGCAGTTGGGACACGATTAATGAAAAACTGTTTTTT.

The chain carries TRBV29-1 and TRBJ1-1, with unresolved D. From germline, CDR1 is SQVTM and CDR2 ANQGSEA. V was shortened by 0 bases and J by 10 bases, with 9 bases between the two germline ends. This CDR3 has 11 amino acids. This CDR3 is CSVEDGVLAFF. The CDR3 bases are TGCAGCGTTGAAGATGGGGTACTAGCTTTCTTT.

This chain uses TRBV7-2 with TRBJ2-3; 13 bases line up with TRBD2. Trimming took 5 bases from V and 5 from J; bases not matched to a gene: 7. Germline V gene sequence: CDR1 SGHTA, CDR2 FQGNSA. The CDR3 has 16 amino acids. CDR3 nucleotide sequence: TGTGCCAGCAGCCCTTTGGGACTAGCGGGACAAGATACGCAGTATTTT. Amino acids: CASSPLGLAGQDTQYF.

The CDR3 spells CATSAQYRDEQFF. For the CDR3, the DNA is TGTGCCACCAGCGCACAGTATCGGGATGAGCAGTTCTTC. The chain is built from TRBV15 and TRBJ2-1; the D is unclear. The V end was cut by 5 bases, the J end by 8 bases, with 13 bases between. The germline gives CDR1 LNHNV, CDR2 YYDKDF (reference sequence). The CDR3 is 13 amino acids. Drawing the rest from reference TRBV15 and TRBJ2-1, the complete variable domain is DAMVIQNPRYQVTQFGKPVTLSCSQTLNHNVMYWYQQKSSQAPKLLFHYYDKDFNNEADTPDNFQSRRPNTSFCFLDIRSPGLGDTAMYLCATSAQYRDEQFFGPGTRLTVL.

The chain couples TRBV6-2 or TRBV6-3 to TRBJ2-5; TRBD1 is a possible D gene (7 bases). Trimming took off 6 bases at V and 5 bases at J, with 16 bases between the two ends. The CDR3 consists of 14 residues. Looked up from germline, CDR1 is MNHEY and CDR2 is SVGEGT. The CDR3, as DNA: TGTGCCAGCAGACCCCAGGGGGGCCGGGAGACCCAGTACTTC. Amino acids: CASRPQGGRETQYF.

This clonotype was detected once. The chain links TRBV2 to TRBJ2-5; 10 bases are a match to TRBD1. The CDR3 contains 14 residues. CDR1 and CDR2 from the germline V gene are SNHLY and FYNNEI. The V gene end was trimmed by 7 bases and the J gene end by 4 bases; junction bases not matched to a gene: 6. The CDR3 DNA is TGTGCCAGCACTAAAGACAGGGGGCGAGAGACCCAGTACTTC. Amino acids: CASTKDRGRETQYF. Complete variable domain (other parts from reference TRBV2 and TRBJ2-5): EPEVTQTPSHQVTQMGQEVILRCVPISNHLYFYWYRQILGQKVEFLVSFYNNEISEKSEIFDDQFSVERPDGSNFTLKIRSTKLEDSAMYFCASTKDRGRETQYFGPGTRLLVL.

J is TRBJ2-7 and V is TRBV21-1. TRBV21-1 is reported as a pseudogene. This CDR3 region has 14 residues. CDR3 region: CATITIHWRNEQYV. The DNA for the CDR3 is TGTGCCACCATCACCATTCACTGGAGAAACGAGCAGTACGTC.